One sample yielded the 11 T cell receptor beta chains listed below, sequenced in a study of T cells of healthy individuals. TCRdb analysed the 5' RACE reads with MiXCR anew, one entry per CDR3 protein. Among approximately 58,000 distinct CDR3 sequences, around 15% were seen once, and the ten largest hold about 16%. All receptors come from a human donor in good health.

This clonotype has at least ten counts. The chain uses TRBV20-1 and TRBJ2-1, with D hard to call. V was shortened by 5 bases and J by 8 bases, with 7 bases between the two germline ends. Germline CDR1 is DFQATT and CDR2 is SNEGSKA (reference sequence). CDR3 size: 10 residues. CDR3 amino acids: CSAYNHEQFF. The CDR3 DNA sequence: TGCAGTGCTTATAATCATGAGCAGTTCTTC.

The table lists this clonotype with many counts. As DNA, the CDR3 is TGTGCCAGCAGCTTTAACAGGGGAAGGTCTGGGGCCAACGTCCTGACTTTC. Protein sequence: CASSFNRGRSGANVLTF. This sequence joins TRBV7-8 and TRBJ2-6, with 7 bases identical to TRBD1. Germline CDR1 and CDR2: SGHVS and FQNEAQ. V lost 3 bases and J lost 1; bases outside the gene matches: 6. The CDR3 is 17 residues long. Full variable domain (rest looked up from reference TRBV7-8 and TRBJ2-6): GAGVSQSPRYKVAKRGQDVALRCDPISGHVSLFWYQQALGQGPEFLTYFQNEAQLDKSGLPSDRFFAERPEGSVSTLKIQRTQQEDSAVYLCASSFNRGRSGANVLTFGAGSRLTVL.

This clonotype was detected only a few times. The chain recombines TRBV7-2 with TRBJ1-2; D not certain. CDR3 length: 14 amino acids. CDR1 and CDR2 (germline): SGHTA, FQGNSA. Between the trimmed V and J ends, which lost 4 bases and 0 bases, there was a span of 9 bases. The CDR3: CASSSGRANYGYTF. The CDR3 bases are TGTGCCAGCAGCTCCGGACGGGCTAACTATGGCTACACCTTC. Full variable domain (rest looked up from reference TRBV7-2 and TRBJ1-2): GAGVSQSPSNKVTEKGKDVELRCDPISGHTALYWYRQSLGQGLEFLIYFQGNSAPDKSGLPSDRFSAERTGGSVSTLTIQRTQQEDSAVYLCASSSGRANYGYTFGSGTRLTVV.

The rearrangement joins TRBV9 to TRBJ2-7, with 12 nucleotides matching TRBD1. There are 14 residues in the CDR3. Germline trimming cut 4 bases from V and 6 bases from J; bases unmatched to any gene: 5. CDR1 is SGDLS, CDR2 YYNGEE, per germline. CDR3 residues: CASSPGTGGLEQYF. In DNA form, the CDR3 reads TGTGCCAGCAGCCCGGGGACAGGGGGCCTCGAGCAGTACTTC.

This clonotype has only a few counts. The chain couples TRBV29-1 to TRBJ2-3; D assignment may be TRBD1 or TRBD2 (5 bases each). Germline values: CDR1 SQVTM, CDR2 ANQGSEA. The CDR3 totals 14 residues. The V end was cut by 4 bases, the J end by 2 bases, with 13 bases between. The CDR3 DNA follows: TGCAGCGTTGGCCGTGGGACCGACACAGATACGCAGTATTTT. It specifies CSVGRGTDTDTQYF.

This clonotype showed up many times. This chain connects TRBV19 to TRBJ1-1; tentatively, D is TRBD1 (5 bases). The CDR3 is 12 residues long. The germline gives CDR1 LNHDA, CDR2 SQIVND (reference sequence). Trimming took 7 bases from V and 3 from J, leaving 9 bases between them. CDR3 coding DNA: TGTGCCAGTAAGGCAGGGCACACTGAAGCTTTCTTT. Its translation is CASKAGHTEAFF.

V and J are TRBV7-2 and TRBJ2-3, with 8 positions matching TRBD2. V was clipped by 1 base and J by 4 bases; unmatched bases: 10. Germline CDR1 is SGHTA and CDR2 is FQGNSA. The CDR3 is 17 residues long. The CDR3 DNA follows: TGTGCCAGCAGCTTAGGGCCGGGAGGGCCCTCGGCAGATACGCAGTATTTT. Translation gives CASSLGPGGPSADTQYF.

This clonotype occurred many times. The chain uses TRBV6-1 and TRBJ2-5; D is possibly TRBD1 (5 bases). The CDR3 extends over 13 amino acids. V was pared by 4 bases and J by 7 bases, with 13 bases between. Germline lookup yields CDR1 MNHNS and CDR2 SASEGT. The CDR3 coding sequence is TGTGCCAGCAGTGGGACATCAGGCGGGACCCAGTACTTC. This gives the protein CASSGTSGGTQYF.

The chain carries TRBV2 and TRBJ2-2; 7 bases line up with TRBD1. Losses at the gene ends were 5 bases for V and 5 bases for J; bases not matched to a gene: 5. In germline, CDR1 is SNHLY, CDR2 FYNNEI. This CDR3 is built from 14 residues. The CDR3 loop reads CASSSGQQTGELFF. In nucleotides, the CDR3 is TGTGCCAGCAGTTCGGGACAGCAAACCGGGGAGCTGTTTTTT.

As concerns this clonotype: A read error may be the cause here, since a much bigger clone is one base away. J is TRBJ1-2 and V is TRBV29-1, with D tentatively TRBD1 (5 bases). This CDR3 has 12 residues. The germline V gene encodes CDR1 SQVTM and CDR2 ANQGSEA. V lost 4 bases to trimming and J lost 9 bases, with 15 bases between them. The CDR3 nucleotides are TGCAGCGTTGCTGTACAGGCGAGTTGCTACACCTTC. It encodes CSVAVQASCYTF.

The gene calls are TRBV6-4 and TRBJ2-1, with 8 nucleotides matching TRBD2. Per the germline V gene, CDR1 is MRHNA and CDR2 is SNTAGT. CDR3 length equals 14 residues. J was trimmed by 9 bases and V by 4 bases; bases with no gene match: 8. CDR3 DNA: TGTGCCAGCAGTGCCGCGAGCGGGGGCGGTGAGCAGTTCTTC. It is translated as CASSAASGGGEQFF.